The 32 T cell receptor beta chains given below trace back to one sample, sequenced in a study of cytomegalovirus exposure and HLA in healthy donors. The PCR had 60 Vbeta and 13 Jbeta primers. TCRdb's table, derived via immunoSEQ multiplex PCR, lists solely in-frame clones and lacks some. The repertoire holds about 140,000 clones, 75% seen once, with roughly 6.6% in the top ten. The sequenced sample consisted of PBMCs. The origin of the receptors is a man between 25 and 39 years old in good health and CMV-seronegative.

The CDR3 is CASSLGGRREGGEKLFF. CDR3 sequence (DNA): TGTGCCAGCAGCTTAGGGGGGCGGCGGGAGGGGGGCGAAAAACTGTTTTTT. V usage is TRBV7-6 and J usage is TRBJ1-4, with TRBD1 as a possible D gene (6 bases). CDR3 length equals 17 residues. Per germline, CDR1 SGHVS and CDR2 FNYEAQ. Trimming removed 1 base at V and 8 bases at J, with 20 bases between.

The chain employs TRBV10-3 and TRBJ1-2; D is undetermined. With 3 bases removed from V and 8 bases from J, the gap between germline ends came to 10 bases. The CDR3 is made up of 12 amino acids. The germline gives CDR1 ENHRY, CDR2 SYGVKD. The CDR3 protein is CAISEAPRGYTF. CDR3 DNA sequence: TGTGCCATCAGTGAAGCCCCGAGGGGCTACACCTTC.

DNA of the CDR3: TGTGCCAGCCCCCGCGGGGGGACTGAAGCTTTCTTT. Its protein is CASPRGGTEAFF. The V gene is TRBV21-1, the J gene TRBJ1-1. TRBV21-1 is a documented pseudogene. The CDR3 consists of 12 residues.

This chain links TRBV7-2 with TRBJ1-2, with D perhaps TRBD1 (6 bases). The germline gives CDR1 SGHTA, CDR2 FQGNSA. V lost 4 bases, J lost 5 bases, and 8 bases lay in between. This CDR3 is built from 12 residues. Written as DNA, the CDR3 is TGTGCCAGCAGCTCGGGACAATATGGCTACACCTTC. It is translated as CASSSGQYGYTF.

This clone was counted only a few times. The chain recombines TRBV27 with TRBJ2-3; TRBD1 might be the D (5 bases). The V gene's germline CDR1 is MNHEY and CDR2 SMNVEV (reference sequence). This CDR3 is 13 amino acids long. Trimming removed 6 bases from V and 2 bases from J, with 9 bases in between. In nucleotides, the CDR3 is TGTGCCAGCAGCTGGGGCGTCACAGATACGCAGTATTTT. Protein product: CASSWGVTDTQYF.

The chain recombines TRBV28 with TRBJ2-3, with D possibly matching TRBD1 (6 bases). Germline lookup yields CDR1 MDHEN and CDR2 SYDVKM. Trimming took off 4 bases at V and 2 bases at J, with 13 bases between the two ends. There are 15 residues in the CDR3. CDR3 in DNA: TGTGCCAGCAGTTCCGCCGGGACATTCACAGATACGCAGTATTTT. Translated: CASSSAGTFTDTQYF.

The CDR3 loop reads CASSLGALFYEQYF. Written as DNA, the CDR3 is TGTGCCAGCAGTCTGGGCGCGCTTTTCTACGAGCAGTACTTC. The chain uses TRBV28 and TRBJ2-7; D is uncertain. The CDR3 totals 14 residues. V gave up 5 bases and J gave up 3 bases, with 14 bases separating them. Germline V CDR1 and CDR2: MDHEN, SYDVKM.

V is TRBV5-1 and J is TRBJ2-1, with 7 bases aligning to TRBD2. Germline trimming cut 0 bases from V and 5 bases from J; bases unmatched to any gene: 2. The germline V gene has CDR1 SGHRS and CDR2 YFSETQ. The CDR3 is 14 residues long. The CDR3 nucleotides read TGCGCCAGCAGCTTGGCTAGCGGAAACAATGAGCAGTTCTTC. Amino acid sequence: CASSLASGNNEQFF.

This chain joins TRBV6-5 and TRBJ2-5; TRBD2 agrees at 8 bases. Looked up from germline, CDR1 is MNHEY and CDR2 is SVGAGI. The CDR3 has 16 residues. V lost 0 bases to trimming and J lost 2 bases; unmatched junction nucleotides: 5. In DNA, the CDR3 is TGTGCCAGCAGTTACTCGTTTAGCGGGACACAAGAGACCCAGTACTTC. Amino acids: CASSYSFSGTQETQYF.

The gene calls are TRBV29-1 and TRBJ1-2, with D perhaps TRBD1 (6 bases). Trimming removed 4 bases from V and 3 bases from J, with 12 bases in between. The length of the CDR3 is 13 residues. The germline gives CDR1 SQVTM, CDR2 ANQGSEA. CDR3 loop: CSVGSRGDYGYTF. For the CDR3, the DNA is TGCAGCGTTGGGTCCAGGGGTGACTATGGCTACACCTTC.

This clone was recorded a few times. The V gene is TRBV27, the J gene TRBJ2-7, with a weak D call TRBD1 (6 bases). Trimming shortened V by 5 bases and J by 2 bases, and 16 bases separated the two germline ends. The CDR3 contains 15 residues. Germline V gene sequence: CDR1 MNHEY, CDR2 SMNVEV (reference sequence). CDR3 loop: CASSPEMTGPYEQYF. The CDR3 DNA follows: TGTGCCAGCAGTCCCGAGATGACAGGTCCCTACGAGCAGTACTTC.

The CDR3 protein is CASSLTSRNNEQFF. The CDR3 DNA sequence: TGTGCCAGCAGCTTAACCTCGCGGAACAATGAGCAGTTCTTC. The chain is built from TRBV7-3 and TRBJ2-1; D gene ambiguous. V lost 0 bases, J lost 5 bases, and 8 bases lay in between. The length of the CDR3 is 14 residues. Germline V gene lookup returns CDR1 SGHTA and CDR2 FQGTGA.

This clone has just a few counts. The genes are TRBV28 and TRBJ1-2; tentative D call: TRBD1 (5 bases). Germline CDR1 and CDR2: MDHEN and SYDVKM. The CDR3 totals 15 residues. The V and J ends lost 4 bases and 5 bases respectively, with 17 bases between them. In DNA, the CDR3 is TGTGCCAGCAGTTCTGCCCAGGGATTCGGGTATGGCTACACCTTC. Residues: CASSSAQGFGYGYTF.

The chain has TRBV4-2 and TRBJ2-7, with D possibly TRBD2 on 6 matching bases. V was pared by 4 bases and J by 5 bases, with 12 bases between. The CDR3 spans 13 residues. Per germline, CDR1 LGHNA and CDR2 YNFKEQ. The DNA for the CDR3 is TGTGCCAGCAGCCCGGGGGAGGAGGACGAGCAGTACTTC. Its translation: CASSPGEEDEQYF.

The chain combines TRBV11-2 with TRBJ2-1; TRBD1 matches at 8 bases. Germline lookup yields CDR1 SGHAT and CDR2 FQNNGV. Germline trimming cut 4 bases from V and 8 bases from J; bases unmatched to any gene: 4. This CDR3 is built from 13 residues. The CDR3 protein is CASSWGTGDEQFF. The CDR3 DNA reads as TGTGCCAGCAGCTGGGGGACAGGTGATGAGCAGTTCTTC.

The chain employs TRBV4-1 and TRBJ2-1, with 7 bases fitting TRBD2. The CDR3 extends over 16 amino acids. Germline values: CDR1 MGHRA, CDR2 YSYEKL. The junction had 7 bases not matched to a gene; V was cut back by 1 base and J by 4 bases. CDR3 amino acids: CASSQGLAGVYNEQFF. In nucleotides, the CDR3 is TGCGCCAGCAGCCAAGGTCTCGCGGGAGTATACAATGAGCAGTTCTTC.

This chain connects TRBV5-1 to TRBJ1-1; possibly TRBD1 for D (5 bases). Trimming pared 4 bases from V and 3 bases from J, leaving 13 bases between. The CDR3 covers 14 residues. Germline assignment: CDR1 SGHRS and CDR2 YFSETQ. CDR3 residues: CASSAQGRDTEAFF. In nucleotides, the CDR3 is TGCGCCAGCAGCGCCCAGGGCAGGGACACTGAAGCTTTCTTT. Together with reference TRBV5-1 and TRBJ1-1, the CDR3 gives the full variable domain: KAGVTQTPRYLIKTRGQQVTLSCSPISGHRSVSWYQQTPGQGLQFLFEYFSETQRNKGNFPGRFSGRQFSNSRSEMNVSTLELGDSALYLCASSAQGRDTEAFFGQGTRLTVV.

This clone has just one count. The gene calls are TRBV4-1 and TRBJ2-1; the match to TRBD2 covers 7 bases. Germline V CDR1 and CDR2: MGHRA, YSYEKL. The CDR3 is 17 amino acids. V lost 1 base and J lost 5; bases outside the gene matches: 11. The CDR3 bases are TGCGCCAGCAGCCAAGCACCTTGGTGGGGGGGAAACAATGAGCAGTTCTTC. Its translation: CASSQAPWWGGNNEQFF.

The genes are TRBV5-4 and TRBJ2-5; a possible D gene is TRBD1 (5 bases). CDR3 length: 14 amino acids. Trimming stripped 4 bases from V and 2 bases from J, with 12 bases between. Germline CDR1 is SGHNT and CDR2 is YYREEE (reference sequence). In DNA form, the CDR3 reads TGTGCCAGCAGCCGAGCGACAGATCAAGAGACCCAGTACTTC. Its protein product is CASSRATDQETQYF.

The V and J genes are TRBV6-6 and TRBJ1-2, with 10 bases that match TRBD1. The CDR3 spans 13 residues. V trimming: 2 bases; J trimming: 6 bases; junction bases outside the gene matches: 0. In germline, CDR1 is MNHNY, CDR2 SVGAGI (reference sequence). CDR3 loop: CASSYGQGDGYTF. The CDR3 region has the DNA TGTGCCAGCAGTTACGGACAGGGGGATGGCTACACCTTC.

Relative to its sample, this clone is large. The CDR3 coding sequence is TGTGCCAGCAGCTCCTCCAGCGGGGGCACAGATACGCAGTATTTT. As protein: CASSSSSGGTDTQYF. The rearrangement uses TRBV5-4 and TRBJ2-3; 7 positions agree with TRBD2. J was trimmed by 1 base and V by 3 bases; bases with no gene match: 5. Germline V lookup: CDR1 SGHNT, CDR2 YYREEE (reference sequence). The CDR3 consists of 15 residues.

V and J are TRBV9 and TRBJ2-1; TRBD2 matches 7 bases. The CDR3 is made up of 15 amino acids. CDR1 is SGDLS, CDR2 YYNGEE, per germline. V trimming: 1 base; J trimming: 1 base; junction bases outside the gene matches: 2. CDR3 region: CASSVYGRSYNEQFF. CDR3 nucleotides: TGTGCCAGCAGCGTATACGGGAGGTCCTACAATGAGCAGTTCTTC.

The chain joins TRBV2 to TRBJ1-5; 8 bases align to TRBD1. This CDR3 contains 16 residues. Unmatched junction bases numbered 8, after V lost 6 bases and J lost 1 base. Germline V gene lookup returns CDR1 SNHLY and CDR2 FYNNEI. CDR3 in DNA: TGTGCCAGCAGCGATCAGGGGGCTCGAAGCAATCAGCCCCAGCATTTT. Protein: CASSDQGARSNQPQHF.

The gene calls are TRBV11-3 and TRBJ2-1; D is uncertain. Germline lookup yields CDR1 SGHNT and CDR2 YENEEA. The CDR3 is 12 residues long. The V gene lost 5 bases and the J gene lost 10 bases, with 12 bases spanning the gap. The CDR3 protein is CASSPGSEEQFF. CDR3 bases: TGTGCCAGCAGCCCTGGCTCCGAAGAGCAGTTCTTC.

The rearrangement uses TRBV5-1 and TRBJ2-3; D is perhaps TRBD2 (6 bases). Germline assignment: CDR1 SGHRS and CDR2 YFSETQ. V was pared by 5 bases and J by 6 bases, with 16 bases between. The CDR3 is 14 amino acids. Here the CDR3 reads CASRGSLGGDTQYF. The CDR3 bases are TGCGCCAGCAGGGGTAGCCTTGGGGGGGATACGCAGTATTTT.

This chain links TRBV11-1 with TRBJ2-3, with TRBD2 matching over 14 bases. The germline V gene has CDR1 SGHAT and CDR2 FQDESV (reference sequence). V dropped 5 bases and J dropped 6; count of bases not matched to a gene: 4. The CDR3 covers 15 residues. The CDR3 sequence is CASSPRTSGGDTQYF. CDR3 DNA sequence: TGTGCCAGCAGCCCCAGGACTAGCGGGGGGGATACGCAGTATTTT.

The rearrangement links TRBV11-2 to TRBJ1-4, with 8 bases aligning to TRBD1. The germline gives CDR1 SGHAT, CDR2 FQNNGV. This CDR3 has 15 residues. J lost 8 bases, V lost 5 bases, and 10 bases had no gene match. The CDR3 reads CASSGLRGRREKLFF. The CDR3 DNA reads TGTGCCAGCAGCGGACTCAGGGGGCGTCGAGAAAAACTGTTTTTT.

This clone was seen more than once but under ten times. The chain carries TRBV7-9 and TRBJ1-2; 9 nucleotides align to TRBD1. The V gene end was trimmed by 7 bases and the J gene end by 7 bases; junction bases not matched to a gene: 10. The CDR3 length is 14 residues. Germline lookup yields CDR1 SEHNR and CDR2 FQNEAQ (reference sequence). CDR3 in DNA: TGTGCCAGCAACTACTTACAGGGGGCGGGTGGCTACACCTTC. Translated: CASNYLQGAGGYTF.

V and J are TRBV28 and TRBJ1-5, with D maybe TRBD1 (5 bases). Trimming took off 2 bases at V and 6 bases at J, with 17 bases between the two ends. Per germline, CDR1 MDHEN and CDR2 SYDVKM. The CDR3 extends over 16 amino acids. The CDR3 DNA follows: TGTGCCAGCAGTTTAAGGTTCCAGGGAAGTGTTCAGCCCCAGCATTTT. Its protein is CASSLRFQGSVQPQHF.

The chain has TRBV7-9 and TRBJ1-2; no firm D call. Germline V lookup: CDR1 SEHNR, CDR2 FQNEAQ (reference sequence). CDR3 length: 13 residues. Trimming pared 1 base from V and 7 bases from J, leaving 10 bases between. CDR3 nucleotides: TGTGCCAGCAGCTTAGGCCCGGTATCTGGCTACACCTTC. Protein sequence: CASSLGPVSGYTF. Filled out from reference TRBV7-9 and TRBJ1-2, the complete variable domain reads DTGVSQNPRHKITKRGQNVTFRCDPISEHNRLYWYRQTLGQGPEFLTYFQNEAQLEKSRLLSDRFSAERPKGSFSTLEIQRTEQGDSAMYLCASSLGPVSGYTFGSGTRLTVV.

The rearrangement uses TRBV6-5 and TRBJ1-1; D not resolved. Trimming shortened V by 0 bases and J by 0 bases, and 11 bases separated the two germline ends. This CDR3 comprises 16 residues. Germline V gene sequence: CDR1 MNHEY, CDR2 SVGAGI. This CDR3 reads CASSYSRGSMNTEAFF. In DNA, the CDR3 is TGTGCCAGCAGTTACTCCCGGGGTTCTATGAACACTGAAGCTTTCTTT.

This CDR3 reads CASSRTGTSGFYEQYF. The CDR3 DNA follows: TGCGCCAGCAGCCGCACCGGGACTAGCGGCTTCTACGAGCAGTACTTC. The chain uses TRBV4-1 and TRBJ2-5; 11 bases are a match to TRBD2. The J call may not be correct, given that the DNA end is closer to TRBJ2-7. The CDR3 sequence is 16 residues long. In germline, CDR1 is MGHRA, CDR2 YSYEKL.